This is a list of T cell receptor beta chains from one sample in a study of cytomegalovirus exposure and HLA in healthy donors. This table comes from immunoSEQ multiplex PCR, and its TCRdb copy is limited to in-frame clones, with some not included. Seen here are approximately 88,000 clones, around 84% observed once, and the top ten hold 2% to 2.5%. The source material was PBMCs. The receptors were sampled from a man younger than 35 in good health and CMV-seronegative. The CDR3 runs from the conserved cysteine through the conserved F or W. The D gene is left open where the match is weak. A clone size is listed for some rows: how often the clone was seen (once, few, many), or a class if it is expanded.

v_call,clone_size,d_call,j_call,cdr3_nt,cdr3_aa
TRBV7-9,-,-,TRBJ1-2,TGTTCCAGCAGCTTACTTGGGCCTAACTATGGCTACACCTTC,CSSSLLGPNYGYTF
TRBV6-5,-,-,TRBJ1-2,TGTGCCAGCAGTGAAGGGAGAGGGAAGGATGGCTACACCTTC,CASSEGRGKDGYTF
TRBV5-1,-,TRBD1,TRBJ2-4,TGCGCCAGCAGCAAGGGGGCGGGAGCCAAAAACATTCAGTACTTC,CASSKGAGAKNIQYF
TRBV9,-,TRBD1,TRBJ2-7,TGTGCCAGCGGAAAACAGGGGGATTCGTACGAGCAGTACTTC,CASGKQGDSYEQYF
TRBV4-2,-,TRBD1,TRBJ1-2,TGTGCCAGCAGCCATGGGGACAGGGGCCGGGGCTACACCTTC,CASSHGDRGRGYTF
TRBV6-5,few,TRBD1,TRBJ1-5,TGTGCCAGCAGGGGACAGGGGGGTCAGCCCCAGCATTTT,CASRGQGGQPQHF
TRBV9,-,-,TRBJ1-2,TGTGCCAGCAGCGTAGAAGGCCGGGTTAACTATGGCTACACCTTC,CASSVEGRVNYGYTF
TRBV2,-,-,TRBJ2-5,TGTGCCAGCAGCGTTAGAAAAGTTTCGGAGACCCAGTACTTC,CASSVRKVSETQYF
TRBV11-2,-,TRBD2,TRBJ2-5,TGTGCCAGCAGCTTAGTAATACTAGCGGGGGGACGGGAGCAGTACTTC,CASSLVILAGGREQYF
TRBV7-2,-,TRBD1,TRBJ1-2,TGTGCCAGCAGCGGAGGGGTCAGGACAGGGTACGACTATGGCTACACCTTC,CASSGGVRTGYDYGYTF
TRBV28,-,-,TRBJ1-2,TGTGCCAGCAGTTTAAGCGTGGGGGCGGGTAACTATGGCTACACCTTC,CASSLSVGAGNYGYTF
TRBV18,-,TRBD1,TRBJ2-7,TGTGCCAGCTCACCACCGGTAGTGCGACAGGGGGCTTGGGAGCAGTACTTC,CASSPPVVRQGAWEQYF
TRBV10-3,-,-,TRBJ1-2,TGTGCCATCAACAGACAGGATTATGGCTACACCTTC,CAINRQDYGYTF
TRBV19,-,-,TRBJ1-1,TGTGCCAGTAGTTCGGAGGGCGGTAACACTGAAGCTTTCTTT,CASSSEGGNTEAFF
TRBV7-9,-,-,TRBJ1-1,TGTGCCAGCAGCTTGGGACAAGCGAACACTGAAGCTTTCTTT,CASSLGQANTEAFF
TRBV7-3,-,-,TRBJ1-6,TGTGCCAGCAGCTCCTCAGGGTATAATTCACCCCTCCACTTT,CASSSSGYNSPLHF
TRBV29-1,-,-,TRBJ1-4,TGCAGCGCCGTGGCAGGCGATAATGAAAAACTGTTTTTT,CSAVAGDNEKLFF
TRBV7-6,-,TRBD2,TRBJ2-7,TGTGCCAGCAGCTCCGGTGGGGGGGGAGAGTACGAGCAGTACTTC,CASSSGGGGEYEQYF
TRBV5-6,-,TRBD1,TRBJ1-2,TGTGCCAGCAGCCGACAGGGTCGAGGCTACACCTTC,CASSRQGRGYTF
TRBV9,-,TRBD1,TRBJ1-1,TGTGCCGGCAGCCAGACAGGGACCACTGAAGCTTTCTTT,CAGSQTGTTEAFF
TRBV13,-,-,TRBJ1-2,TGTGCCAGCAGCTTACGCAGGATTGGTGGCTACACCTTC,CASSLRRIGGYTF
TRBV29-1,-,TRBD1,TRBJ2-2,TGCAGCGGGGGGGACAGGGGGAGAGGGGAGCTGTTTTTT,CSGGDRGRGELFF
TRBV15,-,-,TRBJ1-1,TGTGCCACCAGTTCGAGGACAGTGAACACTGAAGCTTTCTTT,CATSSRTVNTEAFF
TRBV19,few,TRBD2,TRBJ2-3,TGTGCCAGTACTCCTTTCCTTAGGAGCGGGGGCACAGATACGCAGTATTTT,CASTPFLRSGGTDTQYF
TRBV7-9,-,-,TRBJ1-5,TGTTCCAGCAGCTACCAAGTCTCGGGACAGCATTTT,CSSSYQVSGQHF
TRBV11-2,-,TRBD2,TRBJ2-1,TGTGCCAGCAGCTTAGACCCGGGACTAGGCGATGAGCAGTTCTTC,CASSLDPGLGDEQFF
TRBV30,-,TRBD1,TRBJ2-7,TGTGCCTGGGGGGACAGGGGCGCGTGGGAGCAGTACTTC,CAWGDRGAWEQYF
TRBV4-2,-,TRBD2,TRBJ2-3,TGTGCCAGCAGCCTCCCGACTAGCGGGGGGGTTCGGGATACGCAGTATTTT,CASSLPTSGGVRDTQYF
TRBV19,-,-,TRBJ1-1,TGTGCCAGTAGTATAGGACGGGGACACCCGAACACTGAAGCTTTCTTT,CASSIGRGHPNTEAFF
TRBV5-1,-,TRBD1,TRBJ1-2,TGCGCCAGCAGCTACGGGACAGGGGGCGGCTACACCTTC,CASSYGTGGGYTF
TRBV27,-,-,TRBJ1-4,TGTGCCAGCAGCCCGCCCGGGTGGGAGGCTAATGAAAAACTGTTTTTT,CASSPPGWEANEKLFF
TRBV5-6,few,-,TRBJ1-1,TGTGCCAGCAGCGCGGGACGTCACACTGAAGCTTTCTTT,CASSAGRHTEAFF
TRBV7-9,-,-,TRBJ1-2,TGTGCCAGCAGCTTATCCCAGGGTATCACCTTC,CASSLSQGITF
TRBV6-1,-,-,TRBJ1-5,TGTGCCAGCAGTGAAAGATTCGGTCAGCCCCAGCATTTT,CASSERFGQPQHF
TRBV2,-,TRBD2,TRBJ2-3,TGTGCCAGCCTACTAGCGGGGGACACAGATACGCAGTATTTT,CASLLAGDTDTQYF
TRBV30,-,TRBD1,TRBJ1-4,TGTGCCTGGAGTAGCCCGACAGGGTGGAATGAAAAACTGTTTTTT,CAWSSPTGWNEKLFF
TRBV5-4,-,-,TRBJ1-4,TGTGCCAGCAGCGATATAACAGGGTCTGAAAAACTGTTTTTT,CASSDITGSEKLFF
TRBV11-2,-,-,TRBJ1-6,TGTGCCAGCAGCTTAGGTCTGGGACAACATAATTCACCCCTCCACTTT,CASSLGLGQHNSPLHF
TRBV4-1,-,TRBD1,TRBJ1-5,TGCGCCAGCAGCCATTTAGGGGGCCGCAATCAGCCCCAGCATTTT,CASSHLGGRNQPQHF
TRBV4-2,-,-,TRBJ1-1,TGTGCCAGCAGCCGAGACACAGGGACCCCTGAAGCTTTCTTT,CASSRDTGTPEAFF
TRBV6-1,-,TRBD1,TRBJ2-5,TGTGCCAGCAGTGACAGGACAGGGGGCTTAAGTAAAGAGACCCAGTACTTC,CASSDRTGGLSKETQYF
TRBV21-1,-,-,TRBJ2-7,TGTGCCAGCAGCAAAGGAGACACAAAACTCACCTACGAGCAGTACTTC,CASSKGDTKLTYEQYF
TRBV9,-,TRBD1,TRBJ2-7,TGTGCCAGCAGCGTAAGGGGACAGGGGCCGGGGGAGCAGTACTTC,CASSVRGQGPGEQYF
TRBV5-4,-,-,TRBJ2-4,TGTGCCAGCAGCTTGGGATGGACTGGAGCCAAAAACATTCAGTACTTC,CASSLGWTGAKNIQYF
TRBV9,-,TRBD2,TRBJ2-7,TGTGCCAGCAGCGTAGACGCCCCACTAGCGGGGGTTTCCTATGAGCAGTACTTC,CASSVDAPLAGVSYEQYF
TRBV2,few,-,TRBJ1-5,TGTGCCAGCAAGCGGGGGAGCAATCAGCCCCAGCATTTT,CASKRGSNQPQHF
TRBV27,-,-,TRBJ1-2,TGTGCCAGCAAAACTGGGGGCATCAATGGCTACACCTTC,CASKTGGINGYTF
TRBV5-3,-,TRBD1,TRBJ2-7,TGTGCCAGAAGCCCTTCCGGGACAGGGGGACCCTACGAGCAGTACTTC,CARSPSGTGGPYEQYF
TRBV6-5,-,TRBD1,TRBJ1-2,TGTGCCAGCAGTTACTCATGGGACAGCTCCCCCTGGGGCTACACCTTC,CASSYSWDSSPWGYTF
TRBV5-1,-,TRBD2,TRBJ2-3,TGCGCCAGCATGGGTAGCGGGGGGCATACTAGCACAGATACGCAGTATTTT,CASMGSGGHTSTDTQYF
TRBV4-2,-,TRBD1,TRBJ1-5,TGTGCCAGCAGCCAAGATCTTGCGGACAGGGCAAATCAGCCCCAGCATTTT,CASSQDLADRANQPQHF
TRBV27,-,TRBD1,TRBJ1-1,TGTGCCAGCAGCCCTCAAAAGGGGGCGGGTACTGAAGCTTTCTTT,CASSPQKGAGTEAFF
TRBV27,-,-,TRBJ2-7,TGTGCCAGCAGTTTGGCGGGGCGGAACTCCTACGAGCAGTACTTC,CASSLAGRNSYEQYF
TRBV7-9,-,-,TRBJ1-1,TGTTCCAGCAGCTTATCAGGGGCTGAAGCTTTCTTT,CSSSLSGAEAFF
TRBV20-1,-,-,TRBJ2-5,TGCAGTGCTAATAAAGAGACCCAGTACTTC,CSANKETQYF
TRBV6-6,-,-,TRBJ2-3,TGTGCCAGCAGTAACCGGGACTTCACAGATACGCAGTATTTT,CASSNRDFTDTQYF
TRBV29-1,-,TRBD1,TRBJ1-1,TGCAGCGTTGGGGAGGCAGGGGGCGGTTACACTGAAGCTTTCTTT,CSVGEAGGGYTEAFF
TRBV6-1,-,-,TRBJ2-2,TGTGCCAGCAGCGGACATCCGAACACCGGGGAGCTGTTTTTT,CASSGHPNTGELFF
TRBV5-5,-,-,TRBJ1-2,TGTGCCAGCAGCTCCAGCGGAGCAAATTATAACTATGGCTACACCTTC,CASSSSGANYNYGYTF